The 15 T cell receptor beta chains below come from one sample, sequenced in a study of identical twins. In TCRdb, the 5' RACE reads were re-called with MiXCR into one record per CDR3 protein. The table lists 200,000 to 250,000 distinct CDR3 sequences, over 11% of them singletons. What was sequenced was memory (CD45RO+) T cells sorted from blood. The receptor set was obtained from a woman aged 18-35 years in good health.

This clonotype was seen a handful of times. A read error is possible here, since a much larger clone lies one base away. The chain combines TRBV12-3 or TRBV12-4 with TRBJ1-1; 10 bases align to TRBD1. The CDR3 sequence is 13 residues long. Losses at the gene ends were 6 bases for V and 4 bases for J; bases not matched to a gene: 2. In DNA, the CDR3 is TGTGCCAGCAGGGGACAGGGGAGCACTGAAGCTTTCTTT. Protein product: CASRGQGSTEAFF.

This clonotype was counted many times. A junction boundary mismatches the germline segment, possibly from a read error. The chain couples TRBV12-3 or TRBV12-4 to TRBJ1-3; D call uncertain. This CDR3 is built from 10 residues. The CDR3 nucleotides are TGCCGAATAGATGGAAACACCATATATTTT. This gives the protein CRIDGNTIYF.

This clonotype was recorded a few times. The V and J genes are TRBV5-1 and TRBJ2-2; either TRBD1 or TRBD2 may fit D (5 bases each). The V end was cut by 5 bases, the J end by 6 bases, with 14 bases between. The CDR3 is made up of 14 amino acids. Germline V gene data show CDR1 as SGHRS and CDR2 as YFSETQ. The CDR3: CASRPGPVSGELFF. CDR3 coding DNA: TGCGCCAGCAGACCGGGACCCGTCTCCGGGGAGCTGTTTTTT.

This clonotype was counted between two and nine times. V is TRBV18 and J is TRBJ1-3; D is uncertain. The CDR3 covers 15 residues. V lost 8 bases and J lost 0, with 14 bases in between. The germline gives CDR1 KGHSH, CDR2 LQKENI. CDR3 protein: CASTSARFSGNTIYF. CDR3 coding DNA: TGTGCCAGCACCTCCGCGAGGTTCTCTGGAAACACCATATATTTT.

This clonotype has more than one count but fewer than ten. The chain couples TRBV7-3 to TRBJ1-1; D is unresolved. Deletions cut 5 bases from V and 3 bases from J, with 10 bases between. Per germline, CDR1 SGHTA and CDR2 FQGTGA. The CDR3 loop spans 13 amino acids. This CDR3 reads CASSPQRYTEAFF. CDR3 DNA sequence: TGTGCCAGCAGCCCCCAGAGATACACTGAAGCTTTCTTT.

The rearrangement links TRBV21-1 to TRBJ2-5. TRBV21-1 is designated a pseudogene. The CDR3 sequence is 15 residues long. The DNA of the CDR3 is TGTGCCAGCAGCAAAGACCCGTCAACCCAAGAGACCCAGTACTTC. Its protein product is CASSKDPSTQETQYF.

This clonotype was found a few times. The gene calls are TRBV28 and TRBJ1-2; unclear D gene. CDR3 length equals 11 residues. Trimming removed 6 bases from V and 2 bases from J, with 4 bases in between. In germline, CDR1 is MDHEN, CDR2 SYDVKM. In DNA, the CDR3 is TGTGCCAGCAGCATCAACTATGGCTACACCTTC. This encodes CASSINYGYTF.

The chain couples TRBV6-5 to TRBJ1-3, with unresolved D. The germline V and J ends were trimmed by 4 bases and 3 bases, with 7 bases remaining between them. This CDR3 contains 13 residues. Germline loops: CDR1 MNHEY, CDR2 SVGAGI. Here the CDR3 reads CASSSPVGNTIYF. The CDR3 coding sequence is TGTGCCAGCAGTTCCCCAGTTGGAAACACCATATATTTT.

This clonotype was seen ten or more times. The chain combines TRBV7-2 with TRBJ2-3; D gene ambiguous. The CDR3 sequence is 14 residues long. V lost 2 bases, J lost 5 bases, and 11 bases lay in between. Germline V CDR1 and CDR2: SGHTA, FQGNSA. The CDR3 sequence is CASSLTDTGDTQYF. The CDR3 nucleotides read TGTGCCAGCAGCTTAACTGATACGGGAGATACGCAGTATTTT.

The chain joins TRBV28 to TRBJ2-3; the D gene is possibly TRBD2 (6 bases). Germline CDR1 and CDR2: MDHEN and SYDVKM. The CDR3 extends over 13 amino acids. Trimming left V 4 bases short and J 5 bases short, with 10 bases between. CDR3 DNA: TGTGCCAGCAGTTCCGCGACTAGAGATACGCAGTATTTT. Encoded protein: CASSSATRDTQYF.

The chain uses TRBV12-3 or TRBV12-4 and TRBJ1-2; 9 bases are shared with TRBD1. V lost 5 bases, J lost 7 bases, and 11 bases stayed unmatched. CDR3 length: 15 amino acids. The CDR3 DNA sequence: TGTGCCAGCAGTCCTCAACTCACAGGGGGCGCTGGCTACACCTTC. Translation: CASSPQLTGGAGYTF.

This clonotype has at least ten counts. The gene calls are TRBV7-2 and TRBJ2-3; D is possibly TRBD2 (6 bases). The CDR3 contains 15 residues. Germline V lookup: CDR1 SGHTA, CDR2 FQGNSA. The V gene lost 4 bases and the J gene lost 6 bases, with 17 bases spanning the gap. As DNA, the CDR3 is TGTGCCAGCAGCTCCCGGGACTTCCCCGGGGATACGCAGTATTTT. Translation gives CASSSRDFPGDTQYF. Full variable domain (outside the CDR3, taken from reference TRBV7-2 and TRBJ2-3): GAGVSQSPSNKVTEKGKDVELRCDPISGHTALYWYRQSLGQGLEFLIYFQGNSAPDKSGLPSDRFSAERTGGSVSTLTIQRTQQEDSAVYLCASSSRDFPGDTQYFGPGTRLTVL.

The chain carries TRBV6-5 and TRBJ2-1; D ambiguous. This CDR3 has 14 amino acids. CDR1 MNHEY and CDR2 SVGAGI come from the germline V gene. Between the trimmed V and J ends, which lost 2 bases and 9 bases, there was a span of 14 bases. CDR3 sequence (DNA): TGTGCCAGCAGTTACGCCAGTTTGGCAAGTGAGCAGTTCTTC. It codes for CASSYASLASEQFF.

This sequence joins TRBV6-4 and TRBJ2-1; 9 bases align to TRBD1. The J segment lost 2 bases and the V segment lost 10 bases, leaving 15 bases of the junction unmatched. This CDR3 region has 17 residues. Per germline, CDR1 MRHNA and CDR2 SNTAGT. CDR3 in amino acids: CAKIAGTGKMTYNEQFF. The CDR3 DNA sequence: TGTGCCAAGATCGCCGGGACAGGGAAGATGACCTACAATGAGCAGTTCTTC.

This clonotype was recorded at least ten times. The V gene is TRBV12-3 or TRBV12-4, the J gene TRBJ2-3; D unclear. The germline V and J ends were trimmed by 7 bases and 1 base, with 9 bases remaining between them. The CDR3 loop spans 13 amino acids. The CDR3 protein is CASTLGGTDTQYF. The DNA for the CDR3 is TGTGCCAGCACCCTTGGGGGCACAGATACGCAGTATTTT.